The 19 T cell receptor beta chains presented below share a single source sample, sequenced in a study of cytomegalovirus exposure and HLA in healthy donors. Primers: 60 Vbeta forward and 13 Jbeta reverse. Profiled with immunoSEQ multiplex PCR; TCRdb holds only in-frame clones, not every one. The table has more than 150,000 clones, 75% to 90% seen once; the top ten hold 6.3%. The sequenced sample was PBMCs. The receptors stem from a middle-aged man in good health and CMV-seropositive.

This chain uses TRBV6-1 with TRBJ2-5; 14 bases map to TRBD2. The closer fit of TRBJ2-7 to the DNA end suggests the J call may be wrong. CDR1 is MNHNS and CDR2 is SASEGT in the germline V gene. This CDR3 comprises 16 residues. CDR3 in amino acids: CASSDGLAGGGYEQYF. The CDR3 DNA is TGTGCCAGCAGTGACGGACTAGCGGGGGGCGGGTACGAGCAGTACTTC.

The chain joins TRBV10-1 to TRBJ2-5; 10 bases fit TRBD2. The CDR3 extends over 21 amino acids. The germline V gene encodes CDR1 WNHNN and CDR2 SYGVQD (reference sequence). Germline trimming cut 0 bases from V and 5 bases from J; bases unmatched to any gene: 21. CDR3 sequence: CASSESAMVASGGRGRETQYF. The CDR3 DNA reads as TGCGCCAGCAGTGAGTCGGCGATGGTGGCTAGCGGGGGTCGGGGTCGGGAGACCCAGTACTTC.

The rearrangement joins TRBV19 to TRBJ2-1; 9 bases are shared with TRBD1. V lost 5 bases, J lost 13 bases, and 9 bases stayed unmatched. The CDR3 totals 13 residues. Looked up from germline, CDR1 is LNHDA and CDR2 is SQIVND (reference sequence). The CDR3 is CASSDSRGQGQFF. The CDR3 DNA is TGTGCCAGTAGTGATTCCCGGGGACAGGGTCAGTTCTTC.

This clone turned up a few times. This chain uses TRBV14 with TRBJ2-3; perhaps TRBD1 as D (6 bases). CDR1 is SGHDN and CDR2 is FVKESK in the germline V gene. The V end lost 4 bases, the J end lost 2 bases, and 13 bases lay between the germline ends. CDR3 length: 15 amino acids. CDR3 protein: CASSLGTRTTDTQYF. The CDR3 DNA reads TGTGCCAGCAGCCTCGGGACAAGAACCACAGATACGCAGTATTTT.

This chain uses TRBV7-3 with TRBJ1-4; 7 bases match TRBD1. CDR1 SGHTA and CDR2 FQGTGA come from the germline V gene. The CDR3 consists of 17 residues. J lost 7 bases, V lost 2 bases, and 13 bases had no gene match. CDR3 region: CASSLSLLQGMGEKLFF. The DNA for the CDR3 is TGTGCCAGCAGCTTATCCCTTTTACAGGGGATGGGTGAAAAACTGTTTTTT. Variable domain in full (rest from reference TRBV7-3 and TRBJ1-4): GAGVSQTPSNKVTEKGKYVELRCDPISGHTALYWYRQSLGQGPEFLIYFQGTGAADDSGLPNDRFFAVRPEGSVSTLKIQRTERGDSAVYLCASSLSLLQGMGEKLFFGSGTQLSVL.

This chain joins TRBV19 and TRBJ2-7, with D possibly TRBD1 on 6 matching bases. From germline, CDR1 is LNHDA and CDR2 SQIVND (reference sequence). The CDR3 has 15 residues. Trimming pared 7 bases from V and 2 bases from J, leaving 18 bases between. CDR3 sequence reads: CASTRGTGSTYEQYF. DNA of the CDR3: TGTGCCAGTACGAGGGGTACAGGGAGCACCTACGAGCAGTACTTC.

The genes are TRBV4-3 and TRBJ2-1, with no clear D. Germline V lookup: CDR1 LGHNA, CDR2 YSLEER. V lost 3 bases and J 9 bases, leaving 9 bases between the germline ends. This CDR3 spans 12 amino acids. Written as DNA, the CDR3 is TGCGCCAGCAGCCATAGTAACAGTGAGCAGTTCTTC. The encoded protein is CASSHSNSEQFF.

J is TRBJ2-1 and V is TRBV20-1, with no clear D. CDR3 length equals 11 residues. V was trimmed by 1 base and J by 9 bases, leaving 7 bases between them. The germline CDR1 and CDR2 sequences are DFQATT and SNEGSKA (reference sequence). CDR3 sequence (DNA): TGCAGTGCTAGAGTTTCCCTTGAGCAGTTCTTC. It translates to CSARVSLEQFF.

The genes are TRBV21-1 and TRBJ2-2; the DNA was not used to check the table's D call, TRBD2. TRBV21-1 is a listed pseudogene. The CDR3 loop spans 16 amino acids. The CDR3: CASSKVKPENTGELFF. The CDR3 bases are TGTGCCAGCAGCAAAGTAAAGCCTGAGAACACCGGGGAGCTGTTTTTT.

This clone came up a few times. The chain carries TRBV5-6 and TRBJ1-5; D not certain. The V gene's germline CDR1 is SGHDT and CDR2 YYEEEE. This CDR3 comprises 12 residues. Trimming stripped 1 base from V and 7 bases from J, with 6 bases between. The CDR3 sequence: CASSLFMQPQHF. DNA for the CDR3: TGTGCCAGCAGCTTGTTTATGCAGCCCCAGCATTTT.

The V gene is TRBV5-4, the J gene TRBJ2-7; 9 bases are a match to TRBD1. The germline V gene encodes CDR1 SGHNT and CDR2 YYREEE (reference sequence). This CDR3 spans 14 amino acids. With V trimmed by 0 bases and J by 3 bases, 1 base remained unmatched. Here the CDR3 reads CASSLDRGHYEQYF. CDR3 nucleotides: TGTGCCAGCAGCTTGGACAGGGGGCACTACGAGCAGTACTTC.

The CDR3, as DNA: TGTGCCAGCAGCTCGGCAACAGGTTTGGGCTCGAGCTACACCTTC. This gives the protein CASSSATGLGSSYTF. The genes are TRBV7-6 and TRBJ1-2; tentatively, D is TRBD1 (5 bases). V was shortened by 4 bases and J by 9 bases, with 21 bases between the two germline ends. CDR3 length: 15 amino acids. The germline CDR1 and CDR2 sequences are SGHVS and FNYEAQ.

The chain couples TRBV29-1 to TRBJ2-2; D uncertain. Germline V gives CDR1 SQVTM, CDR2 ANQGSEA. The CDR3 loop spans 13 amino acids. V lost 4 bases, J lost 3 bases, and 9 bases lay in between. The CDR3 region has the DNA TGCAGCGTTGTGAGCCCATACACCGGGGAGCTGTTTTTT. Amino acids: CSVVSPYTGELFF.

The genes are TRBV6-4 and TRBJ2-7; 9 nucleotides match TRBD2. The CDR3 is 16 residues long. The junction had 12 bases not matched to a gene; V was cut back by 4 bases and J by 5 bases. The V gene's germline CDR1 is MRHNA and CDR2 SNTAGT. Written as DNA, the CDR3 is TGTGCCAGCAGTGCCCTCGGGGCGGGGGGGCCGCACGAGCAGTACTTC. It yields the protein CASSALGAGGPHEQYF.

The rearrangement links TRBV4-3 to TRBJ1-1, with D possibly TRBD1 on 5 matching bases. V was clipped by 1 base and J by 0 bases, with 15 bases between them. CDR1 is LGHNA, CDR2 YSLEER, per germline. The CDR3 spans 17 residues. CDR3 DNA sequence: TGCGCCAGCAGCCAAGCAGGCGACCCAGGGATGAACACTGAAGCTTTCTTT. The encoded protein is CASSQAGDPGMNTEAFF.

The chain employs TRBV6-5 and TRBJ2-5; 7 positions agree with TRBD2. This CDR3 comprises 14 residues. The V segment lost 2 bases and the J segment 2 bases; nucleotides outside the gene matches: 2. Germline V gene data show CDR1 as MNHEY and CDR2 as SVGAGI. This chain's CDR3 is CASSYAGLQETQYF. The CDR3 bases are TGTGCCAGCAGTTACGCGGGACTACAAGAGACCCAGTACTTC.

V gene TRBV28 combines with J gene TRBJ2-2; the D gene is possibly TRBD2 (6 bases). Germline-derived CDR1 and CDR2 are MDHEN and SYDVKM. The CDR3 runs 15 residues. Trimming left V 3 bases short and J 2 bases short, with 10 bases between. This CDR3 reads CASSLVGTNTGELFF. The CDR3 DNA reads TGTGCCAGCAGTTTGGTTGGGACTAACACCGGGGAGCTGTTTTTT.

This chain joins TRBV5-4 and TRBJ1-2; perhaps TRBD1 as D (5 bases). V was pared by 7 bases and J by 4 bases, with 29 bases between. Germline CDR1 and CDR2: SGHNT and YYREEE (reference sequence). This CDR3 is built from 18 residues. The CDR3 reads CASRGDGTSGGVSYGYTF. The CDR3 DNA is TGTGCCAGCCGCGGGGACGGGACGTCGGGGGGGGTCAGCTATGGCTACACCTTC.

The rearrangement links TRBV9 to TRBJ2-7, with TRBD2 matching 13 bases. After removal of 0 bases from V and 2 bases from J, the junction contained 5 bases not matched to a gene. CDR3 length: 17 amino acids. The germline CDR1 and CDR2 sequences are SGDLS and YYNGEE. This CDR3 reads CASSVGLAGGGAYEQYF. The DNA for the CDR3 is TGTGCCAGCAGCGTAGGACTAGCGGGGGGTGGGGCCTACGAGCAGTACTTC.